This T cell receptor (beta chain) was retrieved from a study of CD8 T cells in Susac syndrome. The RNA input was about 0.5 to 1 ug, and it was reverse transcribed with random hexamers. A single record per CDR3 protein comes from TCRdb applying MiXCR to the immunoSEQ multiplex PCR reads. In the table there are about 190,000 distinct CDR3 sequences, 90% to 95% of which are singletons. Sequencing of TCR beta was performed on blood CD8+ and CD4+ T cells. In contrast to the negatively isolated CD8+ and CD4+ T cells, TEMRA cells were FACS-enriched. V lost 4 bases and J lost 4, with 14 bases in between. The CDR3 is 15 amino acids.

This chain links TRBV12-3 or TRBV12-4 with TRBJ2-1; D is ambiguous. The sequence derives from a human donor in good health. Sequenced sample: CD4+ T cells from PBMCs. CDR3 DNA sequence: TGTGCCAGCAGTTCCCACCTACCGACGTACAATGAGCAGTTCTTC. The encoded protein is CASSSHLPTYNEQFF.